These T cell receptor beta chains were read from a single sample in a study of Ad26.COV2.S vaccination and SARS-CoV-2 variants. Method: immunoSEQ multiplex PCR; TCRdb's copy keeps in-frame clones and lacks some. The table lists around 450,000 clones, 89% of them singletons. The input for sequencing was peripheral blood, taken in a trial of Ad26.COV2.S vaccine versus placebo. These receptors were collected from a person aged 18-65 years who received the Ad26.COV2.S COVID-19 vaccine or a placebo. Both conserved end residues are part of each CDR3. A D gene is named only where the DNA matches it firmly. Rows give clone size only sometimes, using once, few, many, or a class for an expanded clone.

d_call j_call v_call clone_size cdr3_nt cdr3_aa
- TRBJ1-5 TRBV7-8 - TGTGCCAGCAGCTCCCAGGGAGGACGAGCCCAGCATTTT CASSSQGGRAQHF
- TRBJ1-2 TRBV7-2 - TGTGCCAGCAGCTCATCCAGGGGAGGCTATGGCTACACCTTC CASSSSRGGYGYTF
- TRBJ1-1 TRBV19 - TGTGCCAGTAGGCCTACAGAACTCCCTGAAGCTTTCTTT CASRPTELPEAFF
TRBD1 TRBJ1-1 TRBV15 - TGTGCCACCAGCATCGTCAAGGGGGCGGCTTTCTTT CATSIVKGAAFF
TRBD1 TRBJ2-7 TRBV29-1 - TGCAGCGTTGGGGACAGGGACTCCTACGAGCAGTACTTC CSVGDRDSYEQYF
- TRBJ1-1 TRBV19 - TGTGCCAGTAGTATAGCTTCCAGGGTGGGGAACACTGAAGCTTTCTTT CASSIASRVGNTEAFF
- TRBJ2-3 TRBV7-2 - TGTGCCAGCAGCTTCAGGAGGGACGGGGCAGATACGCAGTATTTT CASSFRRDGADTQYF
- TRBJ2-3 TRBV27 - TGTGCCAGCAGTTTAGTGAATTACGGCACAGATACGCAGTATTTT CASSLVNYGTDTQYF
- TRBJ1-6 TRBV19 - TGTGCCAGTAGGGCGCTGAACCGGGGTAATAATTCACCCCTCCACTTT CASRALNRGNNSPLHF
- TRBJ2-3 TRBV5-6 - TGTGCCAGCACCTTAGGGGCTTCAGCAGATACGCAGTATTTT CASTLGASADTQYF
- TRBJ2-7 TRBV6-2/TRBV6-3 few TGTGCCAGCAGTTACTCCACCGAGCAGTACTTC CASSYSTEQYF
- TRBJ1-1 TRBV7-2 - TGTGCCAGCAGCTTGCGGGGTCGGGACACTGAAGCTTTCTTT CASSLRGRDTEAFF
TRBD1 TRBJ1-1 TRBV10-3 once TGTGCCATCAGTAAACTGTCGACAGGGGATACTGAAGCTTTCTTT CAISKLSTGDTEAFF
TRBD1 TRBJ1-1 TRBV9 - TGTGCCAGCAGTCGGACAGGGGTTTCGGGAACTGAAGCTTTCTTT CASSRTGVSGTEAFF
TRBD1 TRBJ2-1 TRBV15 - TGTGCCACCAGCAGAGAGACAGGGGGGAGAAATGAGCAGTTCTTC CATSRETGGRNEQFF
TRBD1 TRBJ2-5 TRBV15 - TGTGCCACCAGCAGAGGAGGACAGGGGACGGAGACCCAGTACTTC CATSRGGQGTETQYF
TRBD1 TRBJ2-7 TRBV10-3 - TGTGCCATCAGGGGGACAGGGGGCAGCTACGAGCAGTACTTC CAIRGTGGSYEQYF
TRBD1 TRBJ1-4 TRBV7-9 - TGTGCCAGCAGGGAACAGGGGGCGCGGGAAAAACTGTTTTTT CASREQGAREKLFF
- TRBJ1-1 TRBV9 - TGTGCCAGCAGCGTAGGGGCCGGTGGGCCTAACACTGAAGCTTTCTTT CASSVGAGGPNTEAFF
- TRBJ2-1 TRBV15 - TGTGCCACCAGCAGAGGAACTAGCAGCACTTACAATGAGCAGTTCTTC CATSRGTSSTYNEQFF
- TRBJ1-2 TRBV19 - TGTGCCAGTAGTCTTCGTTTGGGCTATGGCTACACCTTC CASSLRLGYGYTF
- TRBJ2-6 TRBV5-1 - TGCGCCAGCAGCTCGGGCTCTGGGGCCAACGTCCTGACTTTC CASSSGSGANVLTF
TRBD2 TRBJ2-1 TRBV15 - TGTGCCACCAGCAGACCCGGACTAGCGGGTTACAATGAGCAGTTCTTC CATSRPGLAGYNEQFF
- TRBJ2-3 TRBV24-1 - TGTGCCACCAGTGATTCCCCGGGAGTGAGCACAGATACGCAGTATTTT CATSDSPGVSTDTQYF
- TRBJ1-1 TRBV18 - TGTGCCAGCTCACCACCGATGTCTCCAACCGGTGAAGCTTTCTTT CASSPPMSPTGEAFF
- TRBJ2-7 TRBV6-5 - TGTGCCAGCAGTATCAGGACCCCCTACGAGCAGTACTTC CASSIRTPYEQYF
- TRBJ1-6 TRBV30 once TGTGCCTGGAGTAGGTGGGAGTTCGCCTATAATTCACCCCTCCACTTT CAWSRWEFAYNSPLHF
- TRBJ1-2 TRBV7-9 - TGTGCCAGCAGCCCGGCGACGGGTGTCTATGGCTACACCTTC CASSPATGVYGYTF
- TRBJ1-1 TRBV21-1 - TGTGCCAGCGTGCCCACTGAAGCTTTCTTT CASVPTEAFF
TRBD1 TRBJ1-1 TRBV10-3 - TGTGCCATCAGGGGACAGGGTGAAGCTTTCTTT CAIRGQGEAFF
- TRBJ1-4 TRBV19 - TGTGCCAGTAGTGCCACAGGGCTCAATGAAAAACTGTTTTTT CASSATGLNEKLFF
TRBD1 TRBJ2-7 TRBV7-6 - TGTGCCAGCAGCTCGTACCGGGACAGGGGCTACGAGCAGTACTTC CASSSYRDRGYEQYF
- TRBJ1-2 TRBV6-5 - TGTGCCAGCAGTTACTCCGTAAACCCAAACTATGGCTACACCTTC CASSYSVNPNYGYTF
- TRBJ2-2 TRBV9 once TGTGCCAGCAGCGTAGTACGGGGCGCCCCCGGGGAGCTGTTTTTT CASSVVRGAPGELFF
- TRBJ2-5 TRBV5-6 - TGTGCCAGCAGCTTCGGACAGCTGAAGACCCAGTACTTC CASSFGQLKTQYF
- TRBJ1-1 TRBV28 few TGTGCCAGCAGGCAAAGGGAGGCCGGGGGAACTGAAGCTTTCTTT CASRQREAGGTEAFF
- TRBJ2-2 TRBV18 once TGTGCCAGCTCACCTCCGGGACGCCTTACCGGGGAGCTGTTTTTT CASSPPGRLTGELFF
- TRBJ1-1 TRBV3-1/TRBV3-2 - TGTGCCAGCAGCCGGGGTGTTGCTGAAGCTTTCTTT CASSRGVAEAFF
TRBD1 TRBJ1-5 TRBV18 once TGTGCCAGCTCGGGGACAGGGCGGGATCAGCCCCAGCATTTT CASSGTGRDQPQHF
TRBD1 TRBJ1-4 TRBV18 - TGTGCCAGCTCAGCCCTTTCAGGGGGCGCAAATGAAAAACTGTTTTTT CASSALSGGANEKLFF
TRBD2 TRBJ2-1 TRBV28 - TGTGCCAGCAGTCCGACCCTTAGCGGGTATGAGCAGTTCTTC CASSPTLSGYEQFF
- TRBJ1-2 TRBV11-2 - TGTGCCAGCAGCTTAGGCAGGGAGAGGCTCACCTTC CASSLGRERLTF